This T cell receptor (beta chain) comes out of a study of early T cells in non-severe SARS-CoV-2 infection. As part of library construction, unique molecular identifiers were attached to individual cDNA molecules. Each CDR3 protein gets one entry after TCRdb re-called the 5' RACE reads with MiXCR. The sample has approximately 70,000 distinct CDR3 sequences; approximately 12% are singletons. This clonotype was found many times. Germline V gives CDR1 SEHNR, CDR2 FQNEAQ (reference sequence). The CDR3 is 17 amino acids. V lost 1 base to trimming and J lost 0 bases, with 13 bases between them. The V and J genes are TRBV7-9 and TRBJ1-5; D not certain. This receptor was obtained from an adult who was a healthcare worker with PCR-confirmed SARS-CoV-2 infection or an uninfected control (not recorded which). The sequencing sample was made of whole blood. CDR3 sequence (DNA): TGTGCCAGCAGCTTAGTCGCGACGGAGTATAGCAATCAGCCCCAGCATTTT. Its translation: CASSLVATEYSNQPQHF.